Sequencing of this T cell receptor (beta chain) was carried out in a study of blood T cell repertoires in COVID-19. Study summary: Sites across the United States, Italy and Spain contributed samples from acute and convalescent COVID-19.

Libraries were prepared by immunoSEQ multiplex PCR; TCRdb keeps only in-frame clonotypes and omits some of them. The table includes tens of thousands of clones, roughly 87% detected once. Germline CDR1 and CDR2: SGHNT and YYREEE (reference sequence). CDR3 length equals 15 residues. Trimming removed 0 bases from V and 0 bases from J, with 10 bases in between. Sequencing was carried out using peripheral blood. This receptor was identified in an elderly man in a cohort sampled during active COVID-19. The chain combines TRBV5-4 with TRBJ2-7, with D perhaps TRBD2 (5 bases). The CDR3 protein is CASSLALAGSYEQYF. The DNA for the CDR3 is TGTGCCAGCAGCTTGGCTCTAGCAGGCTCCTACGAGCAGTACTTC.